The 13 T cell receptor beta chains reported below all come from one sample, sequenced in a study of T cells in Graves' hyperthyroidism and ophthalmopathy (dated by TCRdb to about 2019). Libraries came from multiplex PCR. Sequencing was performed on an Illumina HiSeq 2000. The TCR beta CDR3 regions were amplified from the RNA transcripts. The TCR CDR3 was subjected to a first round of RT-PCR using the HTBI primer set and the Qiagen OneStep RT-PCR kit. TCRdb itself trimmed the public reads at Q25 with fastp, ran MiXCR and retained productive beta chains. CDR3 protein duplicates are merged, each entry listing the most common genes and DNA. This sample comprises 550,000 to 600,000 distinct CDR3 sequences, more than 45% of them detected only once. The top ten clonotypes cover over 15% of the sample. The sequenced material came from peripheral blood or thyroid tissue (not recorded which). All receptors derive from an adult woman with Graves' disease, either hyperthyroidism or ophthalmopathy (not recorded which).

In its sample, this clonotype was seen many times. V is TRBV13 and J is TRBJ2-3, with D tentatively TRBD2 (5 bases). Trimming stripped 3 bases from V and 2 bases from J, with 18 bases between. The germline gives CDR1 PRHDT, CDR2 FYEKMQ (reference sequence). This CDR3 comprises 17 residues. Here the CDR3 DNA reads TGTGCCAGCAGCTTGGGCCCGGGGAGCTCCTCCACAGATACGCAGTATTTT. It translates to CASSLGPGSSSTDTQYF.

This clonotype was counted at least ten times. The CDR3 sequence is CAISGKGGAFF. CDR3 DNA: TGTGCCATCAGTGGTAAGGGTGGAGCTTTCTTT. The chain employs TRBV10-3 and TRBJ1-1; D not certain. Germline loops: CDR1 ENHRY, CDR2 SYGVKD. V lost 4 bases, J lost 10 bases, and 10 bases lay in between. The CDR3 runs 11 residues.

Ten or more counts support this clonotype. CDR3 loop: CASSLGAGGSYEQYF. CDR3 nucleotides: TGTGCCAGCAGCTTGGGAGCGGGAGGCTCCTACGAGCAGTACTTC. V gene TRBV5-8 combines with J gene TRBJ2-7; the match to TRBD2 covers 9 bases. The CDR3 runs 15 residues. V shed 0 bases and J 0 bases; nucleotides not matched to a gene: 1. Germline CDR1 and CDR2: SGHTS and YDEGEE.

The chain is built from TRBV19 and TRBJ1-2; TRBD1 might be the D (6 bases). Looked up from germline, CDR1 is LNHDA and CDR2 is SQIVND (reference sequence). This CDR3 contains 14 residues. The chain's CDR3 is CDITPSQGRDGYTF. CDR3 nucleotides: TGTGACATCACTCCCTCCCAGGGGCGAGACGGCTACACCTTC.

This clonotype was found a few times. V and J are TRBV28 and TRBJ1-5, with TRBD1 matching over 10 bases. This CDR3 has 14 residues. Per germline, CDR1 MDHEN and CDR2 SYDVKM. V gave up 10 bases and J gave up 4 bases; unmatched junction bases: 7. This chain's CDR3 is CATLRDRGNQPQHF. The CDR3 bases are TGTGCCACACTCCGGGACAGGGGTAATCAGCCCCAGCATTTT.

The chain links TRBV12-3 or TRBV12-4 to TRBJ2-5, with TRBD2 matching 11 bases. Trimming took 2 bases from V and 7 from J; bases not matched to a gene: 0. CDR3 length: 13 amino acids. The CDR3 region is CASSLLAGGTQYF. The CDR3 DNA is TGTGCCAGCAGTTTACTAGCGGGAGGGACCCAGTACTTC.

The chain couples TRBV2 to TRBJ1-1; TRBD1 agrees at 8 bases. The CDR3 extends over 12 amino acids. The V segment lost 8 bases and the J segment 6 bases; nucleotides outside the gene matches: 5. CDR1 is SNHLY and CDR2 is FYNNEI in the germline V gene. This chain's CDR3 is CASRTGSAEAFF. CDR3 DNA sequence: TGTGCCAGCCGGACAGGGTCCGCTGAAGCTTTCTTT.

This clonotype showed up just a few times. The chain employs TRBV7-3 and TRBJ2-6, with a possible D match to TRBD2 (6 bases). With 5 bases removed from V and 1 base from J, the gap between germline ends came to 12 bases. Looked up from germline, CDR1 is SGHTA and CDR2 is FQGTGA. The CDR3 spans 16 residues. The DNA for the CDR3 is TGTGCCAGCAGCATGGGACTTCCTTCTGGGGCCAACGTCCTGACTTTC. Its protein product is CASSMGLPSGANVLTF.

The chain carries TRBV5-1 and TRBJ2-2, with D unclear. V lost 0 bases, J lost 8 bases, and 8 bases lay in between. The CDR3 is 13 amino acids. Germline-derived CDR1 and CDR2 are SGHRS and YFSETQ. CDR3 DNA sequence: TGCGCCAGCAGCTTGGTCCCCACGGGGGAGCTGTTTTTT. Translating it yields CASSLVPTGELFF.

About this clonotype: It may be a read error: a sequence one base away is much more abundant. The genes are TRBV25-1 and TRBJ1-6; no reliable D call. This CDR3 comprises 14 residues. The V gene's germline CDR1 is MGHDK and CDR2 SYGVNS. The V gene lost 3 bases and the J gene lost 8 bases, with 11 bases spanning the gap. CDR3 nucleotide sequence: TGTGCCAGCAGTGATTCGATGTTTCATTCACCCCTCCACTTT. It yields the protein CASSDSMFHSPLHF.

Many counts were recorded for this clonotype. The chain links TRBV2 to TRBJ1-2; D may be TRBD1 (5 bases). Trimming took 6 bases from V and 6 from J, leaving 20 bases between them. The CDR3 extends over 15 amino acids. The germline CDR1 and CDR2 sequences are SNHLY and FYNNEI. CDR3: CASRPGTAGRNGYTF. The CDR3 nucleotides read TGTGCCAGCAGGCCGGGGACGGCTGGAAGGAATGGCTACACCTTC. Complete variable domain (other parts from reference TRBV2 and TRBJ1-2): EPEVTQTPSHQVTQMGQEVILRCVPISNHLYFYWYRQILGQKVEFLVSFYNNEISEKSEIFDDQFSVERPDGSNFTLKIRSTKLEDSAMYFCASRPGTAGRNGYTFGSGTRLTVV.

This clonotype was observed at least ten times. The CDR3 spells CASSSISGRKGDEQYF. The CDR3 region has the DNA TGTGCCAGCAGCTCGATTAGCGGGAGAAAAGGAGACGAGCAGTACTTC. This chain connects TRBV11-2 to TRBJ2-7; 9 positions agree with TRBD2. The CDR3 runs 16 residues. Per the germline V gene, CDR1 is SGHAT and CDR2 is FQNNGV. Germline trimming cut 4 bases from V and 5 bases from J; bases unmatched to any gene: 12.

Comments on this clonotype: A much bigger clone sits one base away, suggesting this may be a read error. CDR3 loop: CASSAQPSGSYEQYF. CDR3 bases: TGTGCCAGCAGCGCGCAGCCCAGCGGGTCATACGAGCAGTACTTC. The V call is TRBV7-9, the J call TRBJ2-7; tentative D call: TRBD2 (6 bases). Trimming stripped 5 bases from V and 4 bases from J, with 18 bases between. CDR1 and CDR2 from the germline V gene are SEHNR and FQNEAQ (reference sequence). The CDR3 is 15 residues long.